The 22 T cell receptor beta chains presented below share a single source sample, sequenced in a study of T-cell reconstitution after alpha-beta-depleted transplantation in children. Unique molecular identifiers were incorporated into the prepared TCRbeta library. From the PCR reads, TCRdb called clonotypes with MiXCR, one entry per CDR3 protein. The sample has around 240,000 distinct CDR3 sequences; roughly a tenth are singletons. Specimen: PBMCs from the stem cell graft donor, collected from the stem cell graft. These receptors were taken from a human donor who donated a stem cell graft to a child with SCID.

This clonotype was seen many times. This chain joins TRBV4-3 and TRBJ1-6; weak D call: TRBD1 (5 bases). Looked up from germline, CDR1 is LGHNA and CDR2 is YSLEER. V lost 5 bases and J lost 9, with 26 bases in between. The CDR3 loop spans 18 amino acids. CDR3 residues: CASSIGAGNAGYLSPLHF. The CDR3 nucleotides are TGCGCCAGCAGCATCGGGGCAGGGAATGCGGGGTACCTTTCACCCCTCCACTTT.

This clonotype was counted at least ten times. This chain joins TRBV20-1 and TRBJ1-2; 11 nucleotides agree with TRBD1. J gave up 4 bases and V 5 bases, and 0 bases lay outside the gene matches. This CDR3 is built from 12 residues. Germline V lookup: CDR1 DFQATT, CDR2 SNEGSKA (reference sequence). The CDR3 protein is CSAGTGGYGYTF. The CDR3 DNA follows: TGCAGTGCTGGGACAGGGGGCTATGGCTACACCTTC.

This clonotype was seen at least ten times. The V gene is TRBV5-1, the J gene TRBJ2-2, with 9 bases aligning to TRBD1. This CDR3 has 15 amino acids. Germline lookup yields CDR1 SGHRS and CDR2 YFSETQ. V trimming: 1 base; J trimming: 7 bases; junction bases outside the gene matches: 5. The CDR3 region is CASSLSTGGFGELFF. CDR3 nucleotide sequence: TGCGCCAGCAGCTTGTCCACAGGGGGCTTCGGGGAGCTGTTTTTT.

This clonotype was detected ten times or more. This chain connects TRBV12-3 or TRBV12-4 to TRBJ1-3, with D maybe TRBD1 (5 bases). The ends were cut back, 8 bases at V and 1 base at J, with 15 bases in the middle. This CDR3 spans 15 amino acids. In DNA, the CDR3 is TGTGCCAGCCGCGAAGCCGGGGGGTCTGGAAACACCATATATTTT. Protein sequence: CASREAGGSGNTIYF.

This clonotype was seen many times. CDR3 sequence: CASSLFGSDTQYF. Written as DNA, the CDR3 is TGCGCCAGCAGCTTGTTTGGGTCAGATACGCAGTATTTT. The rearrangement joins TRBV5-1 to TRBJ2-3; D not resolved. V lost 1 base and J lost 4, with 7 bases in between. The CDR3 is made up of 13 amino acids. The germline V gene encodes CDR1 SGHRS and CDR2 YFSETQ.

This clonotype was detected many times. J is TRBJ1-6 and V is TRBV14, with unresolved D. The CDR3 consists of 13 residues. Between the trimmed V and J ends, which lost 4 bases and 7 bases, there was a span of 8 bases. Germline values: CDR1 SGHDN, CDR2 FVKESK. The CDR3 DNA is TGTGCCAGCAGCCCCGCTTGGAATTCACCCCTCCACTTT. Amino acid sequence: CASSPAWNSPLHF.

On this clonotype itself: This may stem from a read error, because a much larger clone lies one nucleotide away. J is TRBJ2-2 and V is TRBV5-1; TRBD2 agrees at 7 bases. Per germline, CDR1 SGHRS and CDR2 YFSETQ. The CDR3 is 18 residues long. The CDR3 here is CASSLDPSGLGNTGEPFF. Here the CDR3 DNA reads TGCGCCAGCAGCTTGGACCCATCCGGACTAGGGAACACCGGGGAGCCGTTTTTT.

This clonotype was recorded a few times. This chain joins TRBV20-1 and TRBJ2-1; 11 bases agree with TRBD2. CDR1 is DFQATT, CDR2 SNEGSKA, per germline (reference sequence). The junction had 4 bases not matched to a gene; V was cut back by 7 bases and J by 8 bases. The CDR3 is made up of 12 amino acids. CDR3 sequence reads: CSVVAGGHEQFF. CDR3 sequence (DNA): TGCAGTGTGGTAGCGGGGGGGCATGAGCAGTTCTTC.

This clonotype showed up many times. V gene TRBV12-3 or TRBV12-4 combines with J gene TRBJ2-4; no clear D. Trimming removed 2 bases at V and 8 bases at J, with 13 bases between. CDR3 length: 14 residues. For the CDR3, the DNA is TGTGCCAGCAGTTTATGGGGAAGGATGGACATTCAGTACTTC. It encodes CASSLWGRMDIQYF.

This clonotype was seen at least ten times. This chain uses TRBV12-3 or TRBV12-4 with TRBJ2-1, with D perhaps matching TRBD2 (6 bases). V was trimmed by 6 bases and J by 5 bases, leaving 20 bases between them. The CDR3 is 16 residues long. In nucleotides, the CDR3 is TGTGCCAGCAGCCTTGGGCCCGGGACTGGGAACAATGAGCAGTTCTTC. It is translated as CASSLGPGTGNNEQFF.

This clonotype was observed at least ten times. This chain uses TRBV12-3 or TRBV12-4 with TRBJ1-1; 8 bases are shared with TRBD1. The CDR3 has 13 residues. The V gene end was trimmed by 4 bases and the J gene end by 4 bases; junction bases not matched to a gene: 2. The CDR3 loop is CASSSTGGTEAFF. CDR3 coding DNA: TGTGCCAGCAGTTCTACAGGGGGCACTGAAGCTTTCTTT.

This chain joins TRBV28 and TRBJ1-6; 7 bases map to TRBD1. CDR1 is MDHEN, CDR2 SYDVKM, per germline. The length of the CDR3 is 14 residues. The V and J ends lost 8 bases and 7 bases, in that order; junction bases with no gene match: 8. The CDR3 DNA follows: TGTGCCAGCGCGACCGGGACAGACAATTCACCCCTCCACTTT. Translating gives CASATGTDNSPLHF.

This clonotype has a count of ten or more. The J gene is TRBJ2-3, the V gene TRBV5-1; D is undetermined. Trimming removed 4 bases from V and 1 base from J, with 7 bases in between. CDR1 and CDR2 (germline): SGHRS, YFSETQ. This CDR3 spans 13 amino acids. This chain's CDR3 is CASSPFGTDTQYF. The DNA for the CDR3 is TGCGCCAGCAGCCCCTTTGGCACAGATACGCAGTATTTT.

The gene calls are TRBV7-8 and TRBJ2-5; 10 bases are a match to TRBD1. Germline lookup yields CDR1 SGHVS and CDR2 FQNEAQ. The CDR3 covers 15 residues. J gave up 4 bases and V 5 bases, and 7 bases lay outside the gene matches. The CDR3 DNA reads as TGTGCCAGCAGCCCGGGACAGGGGTTCCGAGAGACCCAGTACTTC. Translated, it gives CASSPGQGFRETQYF.

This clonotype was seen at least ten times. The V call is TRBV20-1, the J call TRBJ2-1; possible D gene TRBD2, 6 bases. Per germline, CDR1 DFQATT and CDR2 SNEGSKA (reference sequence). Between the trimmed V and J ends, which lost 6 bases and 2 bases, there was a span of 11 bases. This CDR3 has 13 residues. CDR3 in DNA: TGCAGTGCGCGGGGAGACGCCTACAATGAGCAGTTCTTC. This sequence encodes CSARGDAYNEQFF.

The CDR3, as DNA: TGTGCCAGCACCCAGGACGGGGGTTCCTACAATGAGCAGTTCTTC. It yields the protein CASTQDGGSYNEQFF. This chain joins TRBV25-1 and TRBJ2-1; D might be TRBD2 (6 bases). Between the trimmed V and J ends, which lost 7 bases and 1 base, there was a span of 14 bases. Germline V gives CDR1 MGHDK, CDR2 SYGVNS. The CDR3 length is 15 residues. The complete variable domain, with remaining parts taken from reference TRBV25-1 and TRBJ2-1, reads EADIYQTPRYLVIGTGKKITLECSQTMGHDKMYWYQQDPGMELHLIHYSYGVNSTEKGDLSSESTVSRIRTEHFPLTLESARPSHTSQYLCASTQDGGSYNEQFFGPGTRLTVL.

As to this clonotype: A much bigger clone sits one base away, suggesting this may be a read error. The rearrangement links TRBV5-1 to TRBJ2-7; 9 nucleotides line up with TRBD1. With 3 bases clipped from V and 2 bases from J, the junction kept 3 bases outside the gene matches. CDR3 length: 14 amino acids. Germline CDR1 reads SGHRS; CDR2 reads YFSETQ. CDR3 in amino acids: CASSWGTGPYEQYF. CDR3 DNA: TGCGCCAGCAGCTGGGGGACAGGGCCCTACGAGCAGTACTTC. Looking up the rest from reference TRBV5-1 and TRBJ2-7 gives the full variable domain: KAGVTQTPRYLIKTRGQQVTLSCSPISGHRSVSWYQQTPGQGLQFLFEYFSETQRNKGNFPGRFSGRQFSNSRSEMNVSTLELGDSALYLCASSWGTGPYEQYFGPGTRLTVT.

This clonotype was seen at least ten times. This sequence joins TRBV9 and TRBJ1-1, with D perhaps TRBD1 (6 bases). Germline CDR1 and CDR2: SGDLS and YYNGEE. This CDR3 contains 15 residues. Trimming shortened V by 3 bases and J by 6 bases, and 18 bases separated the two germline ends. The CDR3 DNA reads TGTGCCAGCAGCGCGTCGGGTTTGGGGGGCCCTGAAGCTTTCTTT. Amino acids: CASSASGLGGPEAFF. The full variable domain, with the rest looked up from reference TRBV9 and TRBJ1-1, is DSGVTQTPKHLITATGQRVTLRCSPRSGDLSVYWYQQSLDQGLQFLIQYYNGEERAKGNILERFSAQQFPDLHSELNLSSLELGDSALYFCASSASGLGGPEAFFGQGTRLTVV.

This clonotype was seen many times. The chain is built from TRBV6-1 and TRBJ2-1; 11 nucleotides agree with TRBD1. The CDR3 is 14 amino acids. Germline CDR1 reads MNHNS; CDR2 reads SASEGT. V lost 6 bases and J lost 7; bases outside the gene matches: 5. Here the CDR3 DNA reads TGTGCCAGCAGACGGACAGGGGGCGTAAATGAGCAGTTCTTC. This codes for CASRRTGGVNEQFF.

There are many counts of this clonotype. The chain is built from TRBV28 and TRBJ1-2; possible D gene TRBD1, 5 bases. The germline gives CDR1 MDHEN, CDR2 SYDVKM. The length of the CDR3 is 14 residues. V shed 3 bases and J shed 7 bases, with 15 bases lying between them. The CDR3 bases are TGTGCCAGCAGTTTGGAGACCAGGGTCGGTGGCTACACCTTC. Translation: CASSLETRVGGYTF.

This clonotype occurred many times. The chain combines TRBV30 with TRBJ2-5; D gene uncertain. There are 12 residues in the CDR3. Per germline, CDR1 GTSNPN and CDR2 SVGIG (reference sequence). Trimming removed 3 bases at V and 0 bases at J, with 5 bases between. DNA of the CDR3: TGTGCCTGGAGCCAGTACCAAGAGACCCAGTACTTC. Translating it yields CAWSQYQETQYF.

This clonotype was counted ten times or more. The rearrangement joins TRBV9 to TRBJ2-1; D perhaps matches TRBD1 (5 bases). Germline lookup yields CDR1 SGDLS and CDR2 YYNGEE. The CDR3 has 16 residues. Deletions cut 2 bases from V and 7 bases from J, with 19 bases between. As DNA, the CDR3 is TGTGCCAGCAGCGTGGGCGACAGTCGGTCCGGGAATGAGCAGTTCTTC. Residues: CASSVGDSRSGNEQFF.